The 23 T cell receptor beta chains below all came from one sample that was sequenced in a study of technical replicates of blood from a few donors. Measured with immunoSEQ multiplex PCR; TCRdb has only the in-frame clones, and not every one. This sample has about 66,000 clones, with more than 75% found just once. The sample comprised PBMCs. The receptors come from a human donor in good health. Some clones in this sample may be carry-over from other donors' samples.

The CDR3 coding sequence is TGTGCCACCAGCAGAACCGGGCGAGGGCAGGGGGGTTCCAACGAGCAGTACTTC. This codes for CATSRTGRGQGGSNEQYF. This sequence joins TRBV15 and TRBJ2-7; TRBD1 might be the D (7 bases). V lost 2 bases and J 5 bases, leaving 25 bases between the germline ends. There are 18 residues in the CDR3. Germline V gene sequence: CDR1 LNHNV, CDR2 YYDKDF (reference sequence).

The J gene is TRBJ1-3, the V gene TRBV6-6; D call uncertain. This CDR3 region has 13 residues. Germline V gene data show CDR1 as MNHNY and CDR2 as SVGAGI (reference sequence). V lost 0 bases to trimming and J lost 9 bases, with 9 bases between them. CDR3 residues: CASSYSTSGTIYF. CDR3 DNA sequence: TGTGCCAGCAGTTACTCTACCTCCGGCACCATATATTTT.

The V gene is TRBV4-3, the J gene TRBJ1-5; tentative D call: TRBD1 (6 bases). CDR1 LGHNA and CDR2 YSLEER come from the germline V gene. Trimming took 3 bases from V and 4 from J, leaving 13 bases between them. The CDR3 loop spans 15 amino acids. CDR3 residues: CASSQGGAGNQPQHF. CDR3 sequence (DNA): TGCGCCAGCAGCCAGGGGGGGGCAGGGAATCAGCCCCAGCATTTT.

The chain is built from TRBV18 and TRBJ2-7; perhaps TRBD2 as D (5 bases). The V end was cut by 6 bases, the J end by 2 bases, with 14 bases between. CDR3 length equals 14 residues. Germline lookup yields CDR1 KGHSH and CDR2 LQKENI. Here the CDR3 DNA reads TGTGCCAGCTCGCCCCCGAGGGAGCCCTACGAGCAGTACTTC. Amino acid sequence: CASSPPREPYEQYF.

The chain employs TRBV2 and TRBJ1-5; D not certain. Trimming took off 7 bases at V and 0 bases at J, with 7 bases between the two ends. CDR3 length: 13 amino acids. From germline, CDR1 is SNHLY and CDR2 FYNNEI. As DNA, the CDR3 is TGTGCCAGCACCAGTTATAGCAATCAGCCCCAGCATTTT. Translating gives CASTSYSNQPQHF.

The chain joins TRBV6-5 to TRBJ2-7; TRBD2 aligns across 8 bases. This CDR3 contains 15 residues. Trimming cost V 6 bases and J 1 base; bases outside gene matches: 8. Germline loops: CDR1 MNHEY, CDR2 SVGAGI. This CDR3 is CASRGEPSGSYEQYF. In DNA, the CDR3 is TGTGCCAGCAGAGGAGAGCCTAGCGGGTCCTACGAGCAGTACTTC.

The CDR3 nucleotides read TGTGCCATCAGATCGGGGTTAGGCACCGGGGAGCTGTTTTTT. The encoded protein is CAIRSGLGTGELFF. V gene TRBV10-3 combines with J gene TRBJ2-2, with a weak D call TRBD2 (5 bases). CDR1 and CDR2 from the germline V gene are ENHRY and SYGVKD. The V gene lost 6 bases and the J gene lost 4 bases, with 12 bases spanning the gap. The CDR3 covers 14 residues.

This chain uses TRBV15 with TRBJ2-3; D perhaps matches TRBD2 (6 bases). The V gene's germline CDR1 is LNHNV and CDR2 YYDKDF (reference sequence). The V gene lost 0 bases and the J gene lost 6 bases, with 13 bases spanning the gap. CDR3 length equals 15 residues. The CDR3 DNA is TGTGCCACCAGCAGAGATCGGCGGGAAGGTGATACGCAGTATTTT. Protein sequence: CATSRDRREGDTQYF. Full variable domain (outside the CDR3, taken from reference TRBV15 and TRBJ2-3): DAMVIQNPRYQVTQFGKPVTLSCSQTLNHNVMYWYQQKSSQAPKLLFHYYDKDFNNEADTPDNFQSRRPNTSFCFLDIRSPGLGDTAMYLCATSRDRREGDTQYFGPGTRLTVL.

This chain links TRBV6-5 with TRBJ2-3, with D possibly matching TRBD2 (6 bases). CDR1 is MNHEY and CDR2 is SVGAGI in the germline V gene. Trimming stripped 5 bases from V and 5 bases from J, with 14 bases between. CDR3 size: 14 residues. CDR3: CASSTSFNRDTQYF. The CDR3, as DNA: TGTGCCAGCAGTACTAGCTTCAATAGAGATACGCAGTATTTT.

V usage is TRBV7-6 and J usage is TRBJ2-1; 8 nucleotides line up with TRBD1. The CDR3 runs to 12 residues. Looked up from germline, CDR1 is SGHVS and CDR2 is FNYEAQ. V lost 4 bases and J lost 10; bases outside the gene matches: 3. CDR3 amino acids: CASSSGGLEQFF. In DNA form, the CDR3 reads TGTGCCAGCAGCTCAGGGGGCTTAGAGCAGTTCTTC.

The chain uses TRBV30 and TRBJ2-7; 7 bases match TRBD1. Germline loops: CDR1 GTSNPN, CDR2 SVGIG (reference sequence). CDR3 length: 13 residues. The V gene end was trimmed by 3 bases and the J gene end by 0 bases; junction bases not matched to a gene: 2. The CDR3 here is CAWRQGNSYEQYF. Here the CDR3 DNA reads TGTGCCTGGAGACAGGGGAACTCCTACGAGCAGTACTTC.

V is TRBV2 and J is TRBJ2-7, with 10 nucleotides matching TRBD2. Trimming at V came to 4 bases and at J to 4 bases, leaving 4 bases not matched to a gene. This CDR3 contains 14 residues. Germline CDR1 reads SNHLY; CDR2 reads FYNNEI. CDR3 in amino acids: CASSVPSGGYEQYF. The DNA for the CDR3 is TGTGCCAGCAGTGTTCCTAGCGGGGGATACGAGCAGTACTTC. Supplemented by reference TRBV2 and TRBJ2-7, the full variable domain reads EPEVTQTPSHQVTQMGQEVILRCVPISNHLYFYWYRQILGQKVEFLVSFYNNEISEKSEIFDDQFSVERPDGSNFTLKIRSTKLEDSAMYFCASSVPSGGYEQYFGPGTRLTVT.

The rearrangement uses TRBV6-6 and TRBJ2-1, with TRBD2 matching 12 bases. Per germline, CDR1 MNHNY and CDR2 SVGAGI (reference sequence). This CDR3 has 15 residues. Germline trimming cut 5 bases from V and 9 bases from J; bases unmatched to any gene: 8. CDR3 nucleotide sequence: TGTGCCAGCAGTACCGGACTAGCGGGAAAGGGTGAGCAGTTCTTC. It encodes CASSTGLAGKGEQFF.

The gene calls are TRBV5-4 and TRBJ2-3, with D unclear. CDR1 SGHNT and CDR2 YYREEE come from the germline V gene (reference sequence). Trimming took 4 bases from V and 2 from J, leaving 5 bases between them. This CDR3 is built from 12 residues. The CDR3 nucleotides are TGTGCCAGCAGCCGTCTCACAGATACGCAGTATTTT. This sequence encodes CASSRLTDTQYF.

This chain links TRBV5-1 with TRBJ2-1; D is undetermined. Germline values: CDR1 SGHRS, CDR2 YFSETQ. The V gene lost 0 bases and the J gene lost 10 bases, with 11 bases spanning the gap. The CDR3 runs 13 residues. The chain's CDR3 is CASSLGSVEEQFF. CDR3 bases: TGCGCCAGCAGCTTGGGGTCCGTGGAGGAGCAGTTCTTC. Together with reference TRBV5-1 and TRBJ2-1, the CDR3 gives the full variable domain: KAGVTQTPRYLIKTRGQQVTLSCSPISGHRSVSWYQQTPGQGLQFLFEYFSETQRNKGNFPGRFSGRQFSNSRSEMNVSTLELGDSALYLCASSLGSVEEQFFGPGTRLTVL.

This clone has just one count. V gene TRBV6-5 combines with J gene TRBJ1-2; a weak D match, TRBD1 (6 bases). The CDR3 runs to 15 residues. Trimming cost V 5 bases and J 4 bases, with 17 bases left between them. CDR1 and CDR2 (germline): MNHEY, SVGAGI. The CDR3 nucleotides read TGTGCCAGCAGTGGACTTCGGGGGGCGGTCTATGGCTACACCTTC. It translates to CASSGLRGAVYGYTF.

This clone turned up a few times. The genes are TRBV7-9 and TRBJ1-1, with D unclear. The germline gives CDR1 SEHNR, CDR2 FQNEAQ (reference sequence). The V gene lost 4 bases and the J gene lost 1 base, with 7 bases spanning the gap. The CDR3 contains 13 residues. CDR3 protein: CASSYDKNTEAFF. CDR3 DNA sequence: TGTGCCAGCAGCTACGACAAGAACACTGAAGCTTTCTTT. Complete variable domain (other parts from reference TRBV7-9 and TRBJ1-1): DTGVSQNPRHKITKRGQNVTFRCDPISEHNRLYWYRQTLGQGPEFLTYFQNEAQLEKSRLLSDRFSAERPKGSFSTLEIQRTEQGDSAMYLCASSYDKNTEAFFGQGTRLTVV.

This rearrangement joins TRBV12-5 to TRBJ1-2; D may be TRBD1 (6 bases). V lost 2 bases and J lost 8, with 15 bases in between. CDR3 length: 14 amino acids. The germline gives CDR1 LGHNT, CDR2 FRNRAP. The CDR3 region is CASGLNNRAAGYTF. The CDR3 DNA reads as TGTGCTAGTGGTTTGAACAACAGGGCCGCGGGCTACACCTTC. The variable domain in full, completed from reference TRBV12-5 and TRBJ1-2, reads DARVTQTPRHKVTEMGQEVTMRCQPILGHNTVFWYRQTMMQGLELLAYFRNRAPLDDSGMPKDRFSAEMPDATLATLKIQPSEPRDSAVYFCASGLNNRAAGYTFGSGTRLTVV.

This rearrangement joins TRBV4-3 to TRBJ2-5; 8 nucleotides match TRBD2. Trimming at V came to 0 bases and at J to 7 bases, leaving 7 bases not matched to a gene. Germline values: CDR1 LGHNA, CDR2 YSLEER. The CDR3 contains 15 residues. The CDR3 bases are TGCGCCAGCAGCCAAGATGCGACTAGCGTGGGGACCCAGTACTTC. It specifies CASSQDATSVGTQYF.

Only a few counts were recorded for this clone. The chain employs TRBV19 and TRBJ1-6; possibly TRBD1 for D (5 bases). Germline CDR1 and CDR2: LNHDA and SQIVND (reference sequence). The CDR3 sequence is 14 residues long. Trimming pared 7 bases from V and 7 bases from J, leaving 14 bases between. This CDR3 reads CASMDPQGNSPLHF. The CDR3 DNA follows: TGTGCCAGTATGGATCCGCAGGGAAATTCACCCCTCCACTTT.

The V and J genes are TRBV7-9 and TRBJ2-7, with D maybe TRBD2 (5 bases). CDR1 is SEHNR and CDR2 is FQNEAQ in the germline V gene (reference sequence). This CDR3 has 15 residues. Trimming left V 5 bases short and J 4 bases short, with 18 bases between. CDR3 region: CASSQAGSSRYEQYF. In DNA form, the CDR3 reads TGTGCCAGCAGCCAAGCCGGGTCTAGCAGGTACGAGCAGTACTTC.

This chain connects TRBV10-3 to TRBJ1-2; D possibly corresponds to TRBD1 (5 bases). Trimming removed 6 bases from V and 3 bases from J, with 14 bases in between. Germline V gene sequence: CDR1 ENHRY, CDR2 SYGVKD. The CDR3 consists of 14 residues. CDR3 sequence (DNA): TGTGCCATCAGGGATTACGGGGGGGACTATGGCTACACCTTC. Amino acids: CAIRDYGGDYGYTF.

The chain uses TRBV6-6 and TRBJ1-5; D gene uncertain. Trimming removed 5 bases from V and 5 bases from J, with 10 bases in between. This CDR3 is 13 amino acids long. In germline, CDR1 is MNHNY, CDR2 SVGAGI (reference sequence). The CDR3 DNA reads TGTGCCAGCAGTGCACCCGGGGATCAGCCCCAGCATTTT. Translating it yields CASSAPGDQPQHF.